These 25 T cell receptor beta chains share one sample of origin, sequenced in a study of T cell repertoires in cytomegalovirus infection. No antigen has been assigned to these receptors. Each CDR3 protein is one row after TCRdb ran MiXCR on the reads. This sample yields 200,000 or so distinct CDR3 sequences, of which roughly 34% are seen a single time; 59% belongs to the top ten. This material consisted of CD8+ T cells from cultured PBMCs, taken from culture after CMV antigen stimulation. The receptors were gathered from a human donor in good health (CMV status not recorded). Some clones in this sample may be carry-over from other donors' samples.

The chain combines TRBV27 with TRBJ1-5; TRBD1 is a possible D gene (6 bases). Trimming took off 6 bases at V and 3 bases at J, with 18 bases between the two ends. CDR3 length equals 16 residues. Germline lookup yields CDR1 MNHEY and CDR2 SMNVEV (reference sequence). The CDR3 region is CASRLGADMDNQPQHF. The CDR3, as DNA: TGTGCCAGCAGGTTGGGGGCGGATATGGACAATCAGCCCCAGCATTTT.

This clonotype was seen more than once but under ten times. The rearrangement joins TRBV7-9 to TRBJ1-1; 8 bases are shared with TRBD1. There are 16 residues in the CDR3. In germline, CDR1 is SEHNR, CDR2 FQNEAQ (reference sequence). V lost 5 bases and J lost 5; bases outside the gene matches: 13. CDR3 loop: CASSPAIRTGRTEAFF. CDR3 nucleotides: TGTGCCAGCAGCCCCGCGATCCGGACAGGGCGTACTGAAGCTTTCTTT.

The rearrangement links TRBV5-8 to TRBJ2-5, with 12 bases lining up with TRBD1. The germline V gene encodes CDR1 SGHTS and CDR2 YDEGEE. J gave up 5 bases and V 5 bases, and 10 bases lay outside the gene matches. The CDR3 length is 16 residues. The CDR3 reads CASSSGTGGVGETQYF. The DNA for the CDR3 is TGTGCCAGCAGTTCCGGGACAGGGGGCGTTGGGGAGACCCAGTACTTC.

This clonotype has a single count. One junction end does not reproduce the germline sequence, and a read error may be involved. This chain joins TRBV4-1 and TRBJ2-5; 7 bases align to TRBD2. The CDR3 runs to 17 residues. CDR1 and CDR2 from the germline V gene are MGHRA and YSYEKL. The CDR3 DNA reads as TGTGCCAGCAGCCAAGATCTGGCTAGCGGACTCCAAGGGACCCAGTACTTC. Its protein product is CASSQDLASGLQGTQYF.

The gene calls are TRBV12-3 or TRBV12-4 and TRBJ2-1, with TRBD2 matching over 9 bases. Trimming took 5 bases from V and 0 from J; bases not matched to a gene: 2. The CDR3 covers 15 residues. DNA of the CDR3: TGTGCCAGCAGTGGTAGCGGGAGCTCCTACAATGAGCAGTTCTTC. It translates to CASSGSGSSYNEQFF.

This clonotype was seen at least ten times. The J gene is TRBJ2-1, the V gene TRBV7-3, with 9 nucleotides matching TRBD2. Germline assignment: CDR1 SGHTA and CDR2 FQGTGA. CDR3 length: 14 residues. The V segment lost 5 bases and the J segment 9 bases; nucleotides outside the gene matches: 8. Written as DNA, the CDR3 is TGTGCCAGCAGCGGCGGGGGGGCCTTGGGTGAGCAGTTCTTC. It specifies CASSGGGALGEQFF.

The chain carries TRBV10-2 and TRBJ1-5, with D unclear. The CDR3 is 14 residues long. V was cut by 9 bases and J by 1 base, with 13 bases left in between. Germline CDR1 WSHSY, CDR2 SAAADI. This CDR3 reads CASSGLKSNQPQHF. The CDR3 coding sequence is TGCGCCAGTTCCGGACTTAAGAGCAATCAGCCCCAGCATTTT.

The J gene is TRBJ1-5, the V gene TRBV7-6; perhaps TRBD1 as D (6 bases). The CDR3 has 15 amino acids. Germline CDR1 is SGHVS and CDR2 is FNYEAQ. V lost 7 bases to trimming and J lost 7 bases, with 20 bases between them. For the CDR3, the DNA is TGTGCCAGCAAGGAGGGAACGGGGGCCGGGCAGCCCCAGCATTTT. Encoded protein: CASKEGTGAGQPQHF.

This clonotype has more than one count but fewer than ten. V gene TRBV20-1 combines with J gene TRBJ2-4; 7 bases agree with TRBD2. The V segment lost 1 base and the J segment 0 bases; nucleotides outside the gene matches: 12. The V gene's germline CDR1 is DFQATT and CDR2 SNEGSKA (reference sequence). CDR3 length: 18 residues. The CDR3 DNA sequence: TGCAGTGCTAGAGTAGAGCGGGGTTTTATACTAGCCAAAAACATTCAGTACTTC. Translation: CSARVERGFILAKNIQYF.

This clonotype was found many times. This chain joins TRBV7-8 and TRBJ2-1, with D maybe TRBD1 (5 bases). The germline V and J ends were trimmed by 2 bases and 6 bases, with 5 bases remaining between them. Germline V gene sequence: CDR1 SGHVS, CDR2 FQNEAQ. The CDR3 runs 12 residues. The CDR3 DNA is TGTGCCAGCAGCTTAAGGGGCAATGAGCAGTTCTTC. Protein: CASSLRGNEQFF.

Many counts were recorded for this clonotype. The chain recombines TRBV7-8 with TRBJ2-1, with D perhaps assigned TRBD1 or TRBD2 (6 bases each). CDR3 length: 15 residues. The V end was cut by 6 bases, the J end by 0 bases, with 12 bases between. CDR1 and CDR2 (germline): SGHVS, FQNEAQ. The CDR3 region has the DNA TGTGCCAGCAGAACCTCGGGGGCCTCCTACAATGAGCAGTTCTTC. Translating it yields CASRTSGASYNEQFF.

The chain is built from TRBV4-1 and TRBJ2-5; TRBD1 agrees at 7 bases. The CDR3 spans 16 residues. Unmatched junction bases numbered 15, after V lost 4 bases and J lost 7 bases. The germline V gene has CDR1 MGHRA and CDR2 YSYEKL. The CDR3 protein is CASSRLRDSGSRTQYF. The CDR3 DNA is TGCGCCAGCAGCCGTCTCCGGGACAGCGGCTCCAGGACCCAGTACTTC.

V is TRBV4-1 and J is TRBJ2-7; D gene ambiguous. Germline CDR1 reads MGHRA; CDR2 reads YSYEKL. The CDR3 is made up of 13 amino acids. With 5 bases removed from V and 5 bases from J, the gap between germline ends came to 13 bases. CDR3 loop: CASSTVFGDEQYF. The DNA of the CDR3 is TGCGCCAGCAGCACGGTATTCGGTGACGAGCAGTACTTC.

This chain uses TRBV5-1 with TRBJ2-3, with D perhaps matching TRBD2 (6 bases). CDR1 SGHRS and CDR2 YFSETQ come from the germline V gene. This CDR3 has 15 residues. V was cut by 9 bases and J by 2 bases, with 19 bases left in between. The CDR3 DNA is TGCGCCATCACCCTAACCGGGACTTACACAGATACGCAGTATTTT. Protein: CAITLTGTYTDTQYF.

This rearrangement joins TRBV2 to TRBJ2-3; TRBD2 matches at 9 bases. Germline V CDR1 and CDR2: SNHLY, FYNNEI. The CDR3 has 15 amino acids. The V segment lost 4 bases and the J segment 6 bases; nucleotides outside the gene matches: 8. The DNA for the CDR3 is TGTGCCAGCAGTGCCCGTAGCGGGGGAAGGGATACGCAGTATTTT. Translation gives CASSARSGGRDTQYF. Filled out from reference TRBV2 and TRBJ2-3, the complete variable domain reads EPEVTQTPSHQVTQMGQEVILRCVPISNHLYFYWYRQILGQKVEFLVSFYNNEISEKSEIFDDQFSVERPDGSNFTLKIRSTKLEDSAMYFCASSARSGGRDTQYFGPGTRLTVL.

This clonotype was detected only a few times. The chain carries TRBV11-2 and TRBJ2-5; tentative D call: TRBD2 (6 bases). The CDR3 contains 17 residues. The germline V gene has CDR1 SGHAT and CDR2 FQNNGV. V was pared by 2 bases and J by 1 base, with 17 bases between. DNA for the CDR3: TGTGCCAGCAGCTTACCCGGTGGAGCGGGTTCCCAAGAGACCCAGTACTTC. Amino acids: CASSLPGGAGSQETQYF.

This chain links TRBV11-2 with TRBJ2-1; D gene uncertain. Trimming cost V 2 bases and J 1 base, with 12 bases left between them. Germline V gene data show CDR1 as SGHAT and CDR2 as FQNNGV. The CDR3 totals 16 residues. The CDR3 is CASSLNPYSSYNEQFF. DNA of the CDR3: TGTGCCAGCAGCTTAAATCCCTACAGTTCCTACAATGAGCAGTTCTTC.

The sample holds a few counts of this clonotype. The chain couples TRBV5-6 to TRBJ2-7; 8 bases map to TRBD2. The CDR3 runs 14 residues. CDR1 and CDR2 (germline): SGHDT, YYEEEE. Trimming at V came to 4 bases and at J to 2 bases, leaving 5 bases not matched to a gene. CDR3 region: CASSTGLGPYEQYF. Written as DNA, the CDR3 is TGTGCCAGCAGCACGGGACTAGGGCCCTACGAGCAGTACTTC.

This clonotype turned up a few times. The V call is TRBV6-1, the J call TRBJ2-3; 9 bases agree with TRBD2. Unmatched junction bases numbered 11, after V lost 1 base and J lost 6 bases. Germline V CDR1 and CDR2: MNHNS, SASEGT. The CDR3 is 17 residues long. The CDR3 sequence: CASSEETWREGRDTQYF. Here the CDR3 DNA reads TGTGCCAGCAGTGAAGAGACGTGGCGGGAGGGCCGGGATACGCAGTATTTT.

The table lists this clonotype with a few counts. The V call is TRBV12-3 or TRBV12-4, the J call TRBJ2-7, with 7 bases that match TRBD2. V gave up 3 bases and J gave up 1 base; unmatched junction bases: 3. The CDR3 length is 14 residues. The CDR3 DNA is TGTGCCAGCAGTTTGCCTAGCGGATCCTACGAGCAGTACTTC. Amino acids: CASSLPSGSYEQYF.

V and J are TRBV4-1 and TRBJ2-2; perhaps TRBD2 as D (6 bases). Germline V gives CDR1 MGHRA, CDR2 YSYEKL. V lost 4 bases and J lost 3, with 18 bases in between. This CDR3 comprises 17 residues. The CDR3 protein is CASSLSHRDSYTGELFF. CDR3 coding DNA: TGCGCCAGCAGCCTTTCGCATCGGGACTCCTACACCGGGGAGCTGTTTTTT.

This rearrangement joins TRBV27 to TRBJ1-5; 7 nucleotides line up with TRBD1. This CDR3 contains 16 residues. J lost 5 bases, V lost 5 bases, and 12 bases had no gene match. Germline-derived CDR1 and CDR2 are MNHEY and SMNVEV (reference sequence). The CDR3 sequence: CASSGQGGRGDQPQHF. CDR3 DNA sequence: TGTGCCAGCAGTGGTCAAGGGGGCAGAGGGGATCAGCCCCAGCATTTT.

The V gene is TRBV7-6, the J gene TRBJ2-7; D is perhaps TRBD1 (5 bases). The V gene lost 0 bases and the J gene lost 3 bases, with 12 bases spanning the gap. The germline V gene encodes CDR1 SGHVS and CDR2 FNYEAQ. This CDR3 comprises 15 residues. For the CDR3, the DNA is TGTGCCAGCAGCTTAGCGTTCCAGGGTGGCTACGAGCAGTACTTC. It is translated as CASSLAFQGGYEQYF. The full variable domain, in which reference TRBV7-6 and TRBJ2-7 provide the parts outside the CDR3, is GAGVSQSPRYKVTKRGQDVALRCDPISGHVSLYWYRQALGQGPEFLTYFNYEAQQDKSGLPNDRFSAERPEGSISTLTIQRTEQRDSAMYRCASSLAFQGGYEQYFGPGTRLTVT.

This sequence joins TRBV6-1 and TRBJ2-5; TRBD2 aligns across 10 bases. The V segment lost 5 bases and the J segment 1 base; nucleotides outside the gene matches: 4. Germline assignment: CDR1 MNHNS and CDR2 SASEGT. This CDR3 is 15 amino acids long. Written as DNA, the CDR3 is TGTGCCAGCAGTTCTAGCGGGAGCATCCAAGAGACCCAGTACTTC. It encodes CASSSSGSIQETQYF.

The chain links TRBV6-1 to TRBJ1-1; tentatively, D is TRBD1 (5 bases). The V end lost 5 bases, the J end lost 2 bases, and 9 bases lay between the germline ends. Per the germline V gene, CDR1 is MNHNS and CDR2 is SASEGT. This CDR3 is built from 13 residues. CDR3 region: CASSWGDNTEAFF. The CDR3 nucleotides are TGTGCCAGCAGTTGGGGGGATAACACTGAAGCTTTCTTT.